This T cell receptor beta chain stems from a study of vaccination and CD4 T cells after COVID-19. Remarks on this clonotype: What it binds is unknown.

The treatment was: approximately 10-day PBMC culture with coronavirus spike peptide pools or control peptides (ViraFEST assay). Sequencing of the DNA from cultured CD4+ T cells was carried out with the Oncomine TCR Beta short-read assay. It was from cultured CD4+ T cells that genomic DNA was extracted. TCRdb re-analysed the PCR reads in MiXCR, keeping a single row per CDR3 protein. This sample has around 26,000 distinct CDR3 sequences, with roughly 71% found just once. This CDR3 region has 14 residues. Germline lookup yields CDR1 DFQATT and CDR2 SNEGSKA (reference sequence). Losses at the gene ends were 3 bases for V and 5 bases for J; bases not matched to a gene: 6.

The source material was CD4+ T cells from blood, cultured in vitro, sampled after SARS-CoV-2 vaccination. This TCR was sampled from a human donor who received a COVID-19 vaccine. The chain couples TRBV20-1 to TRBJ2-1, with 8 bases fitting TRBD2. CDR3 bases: TGCAGTGCTAGGTCCCAGCGGGGGAACAATGAGCAGTTCTTC. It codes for CSARSQRGNNEQFF.